This TCR beta chain was found in a study of T cells after yellow fever vaccination. Study findings and constraints: Most primary-vaccination clones reappeared after the booster (about 95% CD4, roughly 88% CD8).

This clonotype came up many times. Its target is unknown. Generation of TCR cDNA used 5'RACE template switching (which added a universal primer site and UMIs). TCRdb reprocessed the 5' RACE reads via MiXCR and lists one record per CDR3 protein. The sample lists under 400,000 distinct CDR3 sequences; roughly an eighth were seen once. The germline CDR1 and CDR2 sequences are SEHNR and FQNEAQ (reference sequence). The CDR3 covers 11 residues. The V and J ends lost 5 bases and 5 bases respectively, with 6 bases between them. The TCR was taken from a man between 18 and 29 years old who received the YFV17D yellow fever vaccine. This chain links TRBV7-9 with TRBJ2-5; D not resolved. The specimen comprised CD4+ T cells sorted from PBMCs, sampled 15 days after the yellow fever booster vaccination. CDR3 sequence reads: CASSQSETQYF. The CDR3 bases are TGTGCCAGCAGCCAATCGGAGACCCAGTACTTC.